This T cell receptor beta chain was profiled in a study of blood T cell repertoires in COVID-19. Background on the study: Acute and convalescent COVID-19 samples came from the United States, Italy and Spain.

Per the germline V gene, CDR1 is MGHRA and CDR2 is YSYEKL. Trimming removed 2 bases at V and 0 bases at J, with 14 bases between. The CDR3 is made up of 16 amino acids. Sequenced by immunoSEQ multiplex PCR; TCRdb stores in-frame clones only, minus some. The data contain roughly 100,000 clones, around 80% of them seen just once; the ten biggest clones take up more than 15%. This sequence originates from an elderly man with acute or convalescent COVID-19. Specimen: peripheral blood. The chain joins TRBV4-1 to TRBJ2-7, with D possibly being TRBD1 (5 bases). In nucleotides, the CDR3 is TGCGCCAGCAGCCAACCGAACGGACAACTCTCCTACGAGCAGTACTTC. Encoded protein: CASSQPNGQLSYEQYF.